This paragraph covers one T cell receptor beta chain sequence. Antigen specificity is unknown. Primers for the PCR totalled 60 Vbeta and 13 Jbeta. Using immunoSEQ multiplex PCR, the repertoire was profiled, and TCRdb retains in-frame clones only, with some absent. The sample lists 250,000 to 300,000 clones, approximately 84% occurring once. All the people who gave samples were healthy bone marrow donors. V dropped 1 base and J dropped 5 bases, with 6 bases sitting between them. The CDR3 runs to 13 residues. Germline V lookup: CDR1 SEHNR, CDR2 FQNEAQ (reference sequence). The sample belongs to a study of cytomegalovirus exposure and HLA in healthy donors. Study context: About 200 million T cells yielded under 130 million unique TCR beta sequences in earlier analysis.

Study observations and caveats: Sequencing likely caused a cluster of highly shared sequence variants.

This rearrangement joins TRBV7-9 to TRBJ1-5; D is unclear. Sequenced: PBMCs. The TCR sequence derives from a woman aged 40 to 55 in good health and CMV-seropositive. CDR3 bases: TGTGCCAGCAGCTTAGTAAGCGATCAGCCCCAGCATTTT. Residues: CASSLVSDQPQHF.